What follows are 8 T cell receptor beta chains derived from one specimen sequenced in a study of blood T cell repertoires in COVID-19. TCRdb's copy holds only in-frame clones and misses some; the assay was immunoSEQ multiplex PCR. The sample yields tens of thousands of clones, 75% to 90% seen once. The sequenced sample consisted of peripheral blood. The receptors were gathered from a human donor in a cohort sampled during active COVID-19.

The rearrangement joins TRBV11-2 to TRBJ2-2; weak D call: TRBD2 (6 bases). V lost 6 bases, J lost 5 bases, and 19 bases lay in between. Germline V gene sequence: CDR1 SGHAT, CDR2 FQNNGV. There are 16 residues in the CDR3. For the CDR3, the DNA is TGTGCCAGCAGGCGCTTGCGGGGCCGCACAACCGGGGAGCTGTTTTTT. The encoded protein is CASRRLRGRTTGELFF. The variable domain in full, with the rest retrieved from reference TRBV11-2 and TRBJ2-2, is EAGVAQSPRYKIIEKRQSVAFWCNPISGHATLYWYQQILGQGPKLLIQFQNNGVVDDSQLPKDRFSAERLKGVDSTLKIQPAKLEDSAVYLCASRRLRGRTTGELFFGEGSRLTVL.

J is TRBJ2-3 and V is TRBV5-8; 8 bases are shared with TRBD2. V shed 0 bases and J 1 base; nucleotides not matched to a gene: 4. This CDR3 is 16 amino acids long. Looked up from germline, CDR1 is SGHTS and CDR2 is YDEGEE. The CDR3 protein is CASSLGRGGRTDTQYF. In DNA form, the CDR3 reads TGTGCCAGCAGCTTGGGACGGGGGGGCCGCACAGATACGCAGTATTTT.

The rearrangement links TRBV3-1 (or the pseudogene TRBV3-2) to TRBJ1-1, with D possibly TRBD1 on 6 matching bases. Germline CDR1 reads LGHDT; CDR2 reads YNNKEL (reference sequence). The CDR3 length is 15 residues. Trimming shortened V by 3 bases and J by 0 bases, and 11 bases separated the two germline ends. The CDR3 bases are TGTGCCAGCAGCCAGAGGACAGCGATGAACACTGAAGCTTTCTTT. The encoded protein is CASSQRTAMNTEAFF.

The chain is built from TRBV18 and TRBJ1-2, with D unresolved. The CDR3 totals 15 residues. Trimming removed 2 bases at V and 4 bases at J, with 14 bases between. Germline CDR1 is KGHSH and CDR2 is LQKENI. The CDR3: CASSPYTVSGYGYTF. The CDR3 nucleotides are TGTGCCAGCTCACCATATACGGTCAGCGGCTATGGCTACACCTTC.

J is TRBJ1-2 and V is TRBV15; no clear D. The germline V gene encodes CDR1 LNHNV and CDR2 YYDKDF (reference sequence). Trimming cost V 5 bases and J 4 bases, with 14 bases left between them. This CDR3 has 14 amino acids. CDR3 amino acids: CATSRATNLYGYTF. The CDR3 DNA reads TGTGCCACCAGCCGCGCCACGAATCTCTATGGCTACACCTTC.

The rearrangement uses TRBV27 and TRBJ2-5; TRBD1 matches at 10 bases. Looked up from germline, CDR1 is MNHEY and CDR2 is SMNVEV (reference sequence). The CDR3 contains 14 residues. V lost 5 bases, J lost 7 bases, and 7 bases stayed unmatched. The CDR3 here is CASSPGQGVGTQYF. For the CDR3, the DNA is TGTGCCAGCAGTCCAGGACAGGGGGTAGGGACCCAGTACTTC.

The genes are TRBV11-1 and TRBJ1-5; maybe TRBD1 (5 bases). Trimming removed 5 bases at V and 5 bases at J, with 10 bases between. This CDR3 region has 13 residues. Germline V gives CDR1 SGHAT, CDR2 FQDESV (reference sequence). CDR3: CASSVDRHQPQHF. As DNA, the CDR3 is TGTGCCAGCAGCGTAGACAGACATCAGCCCCAGCATTTT. Full variable domain (missing parts from reference TRBV11-1 and TRBJ1-5): EAEVAQSPRYKITEKSQAVAFWCDPISGHATLYWYRQILGQGPELLVQFQDESVVDDSQLPKDRFSAERLKGVDSTLKIQPAELGDSAMYLCASSVDRHQPQHFGDGTRLSIL.

The rearrangement uses TRBV7-2 and TRBJ1-3; a possible D gene is TRBD1 (5 bases). Germline CDR1 is SGHTA and CDR2 is FQGNSA. The CDR3 contains 13 residues. Trimming removed 2 bases from V and 4 bases from J, with 6 bases in between. CDR3 sequence reads: CASSLRTGNTIYF. DNA of the CDR3: TGTGCCAGCAGCTTACGGACAGGAAACACCATATATTTT. Complete variable domain (other parts from reference TRBV7-2 and TRBJ1-3): GAGVSQSPSNKVTEKGKDVELRCDPISGHTALYWYRQSLGQGLEFLIYFQGNSAPDKSGLPSDRFSAERTGGSVSTLTIQRTQQEDSAVYLCASSLRTGNTIYFGEGSWLTVV.